The present T cell receptor beta chain was sequenced within a study of T cell repertoires in cytomegalovirus infection. Study-wide results and limits: It was HLA-C-restricted CMV-specific TCR beta clonotypes that dominated the response ex vivo.

MiXCR was run by TCRdb on the reads, yielding one entry per CDR3 protein. Of about 190,000 distinct CDR3 sequences detected, approximately 28% appear once; the ten largest clones hold 30% to 40%. Trimming pared 4 bases from V and 13 bases from J, leaving 15 bases between. This CDR3 has 12 residues. CDR1 and CDR2 from the germline V gene are SGHTA and FQGNSA. Ten or more counts support this clonotype. Antigen: not known. The clonotype originates from a human donor in good health (CMV status not recorded). Some clones in this sample may be carry-over from other donors' samples. Source material: PBMCs. This sequence joins TRBV7-2 and TRBJ2-3; D unclear. The CDR3 DNA follows: TGTGCCAGCAGCTCCCATCCGGGTTCTAAGTATTTT. Translation: CASSSHPGSKYF.